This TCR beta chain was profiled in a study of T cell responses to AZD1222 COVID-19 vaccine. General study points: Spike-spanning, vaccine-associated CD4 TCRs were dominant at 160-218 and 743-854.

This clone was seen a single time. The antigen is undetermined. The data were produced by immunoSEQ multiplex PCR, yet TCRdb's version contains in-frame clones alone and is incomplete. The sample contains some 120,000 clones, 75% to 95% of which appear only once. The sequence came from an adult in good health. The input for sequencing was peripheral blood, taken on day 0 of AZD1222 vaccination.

The CDR3 loop reads CATSRDAPGMGEQYF. In DNA form, the CDR3 reads TGTGCCACCAGCAGAGACGCTCCAGGGATGGGGGAGCAGTACTTC. This chain links TRBV15 with TRBJ2-7, with a tentative D call TRBD1 (5 bases). There are 15 residues in the CDR3. Germline lookup yields CDR1 LNHNV and CDR2 YYDKDF (reference sequence). The V end lost 0 bases, the J end lost 7 bases, and 16 bases lay between the germline ends.